Listed below are T cell receptor beta chains from one sample, sequenced in a study of CD8+ T cells in alopecia areata. Produced via immunoSEQ multiplex PCR; TCRdb's table is partial and in-frame only. Altogether over 150,000 clones are present, 58% being singletons, with the ten largest covering 4.5% to 6%. Specimen: CD4+ T cells sorted from blood, collected at week 24, from a patient treated with tofacitinib. The receptors derive from a human donor with alopecia areata. Both conserved end residues are part of each CDR3. The D gene is left open where the match is weak. Expanded clones get a size class; other rows say once, few or many, or leave the size out.

V gene: TRBV29-1
J gene: TRBJ1-1
clone size: .
D gene: TRBD1
CDR3 protein: CSGRTGSTEAFF
CDR3 DNA: TGCAGCGGGAGGACAGGGAGCACTGAAGCTTTCTTT

V gene: TRBV27
J gene: TRBJ2-3
clone size: few
D gene: .
CDR3 protein: CASSLGQEGITDTQYF
CDR3 DNA: TGTGCCAGCAGTTTAGGGCAAGAAGGGATTACAGATACGCAGTATTTT

V gene: TRBV28
J gene: TRBJ2-3
clone size: .
D gene: TRBD2
CDR3 protein: CASSFPGLANTDTQYF
CDR3 DNA: TGTGCCAGCAGTTTCCCGGGACTAGCAAACACAGATACGCAGTATTTT

V gene: TRBV6-5
J gene: TRBJ2-7
clone size: .
D gene: TRBD1
CDR3 protein: CASSRDRAASYEQYF
CDR3 DNA: TGTGCCAGCAGCCGGGACAGGGCGGCCTCCTACGAGCAGTACTTC

V gene: TRBV5-1
J gene: TRBJ1-1
clone size: .
D gene: .
CDR3 protein: CASSQDENTEAFF
CDR3 DNA: TGCGCCAGCAGCCAGGACGAGAACACTGAAGCTTTCTTT

V gene: TRBV6-5
J gene: TRBJ2-4
clone size: once
D gene: TRBD1
CDR3 protein: CASSYRTGGKDIQYF
CDR3 DNA: TGTGCCAGCAGTTACCGGACAGGGGGCAAGGACATTCAGTACTTC

V gene: TRBV9
J gene: TRBJ2-1
clone size: once
D gene: .
CDR3 protein: CASSVETGSYNEQFF
CDR3 DNA: TGTGCCAGCAGCGTAGAGACAGGATCCTACAATGAGCAGTTCTTC

V gene: TRBV28
J gene: TRBJ1-2
clone size: .
D gene: .
CDR3 protein: CASSLGSQYGYTF
CDR3 DNA: TGTGCCAGCAGTTTAGGGTCACAGTATGGCTACACCTTC

V gene: TRBV7-9
J gene: TRBJ2-1
clone size: .
D gene: .
CDR3 protein: CASSLNNNEQFF
CDR3 DNA: TGTGCCAGCAGCTTAAATAACAATGAGCAGTTCTTC

V gene: TRBV30
J gene: TRBJ1-3
clone size: .
D gene: .
CDR3 protein: CAWSVVPGHSSGNTIYF
CDR3 DNA: TGTGCCTGGAGTGTAGTCCCGGGACATTCCTCTGGAAACACCATATATTTT

V gene: TRBV10-3
J gene: TRBJ2-3
clone size: .
D gene: .
CDR3 protein: CAISARERDTQYF
CDR3 DNA: TGTGCCATCAGTGCCAGGGAGAGAGATACGCAGTATTTT

V gene: TRBV5-6
J gene: TRBJ2-7
clone size: few
D gene: TRBD1
CDR3 protein: CASTTQGSYEQYF
CDR3 DNA: TGTGCCAGCACCACACAGGGGTCCTACGAGCAGTACTTC

V gene: TRBV29-1
J gene: TRBJ1-2
clone size: once
D gene: .
CDR3 protein: CSVDRGRSGRDYGYTF
CDR3 DNA: TGCAGCGTTGACCGGGGACGGTCGGGGCGGGATTATGGCTACACCTTC

V gene: TRBV6-6
J gene: TRBJ2-2
clone size: .
D gene: TRBD1
CDR3 protein: CASSAGGSNTGELFF
CDR3 DNA: TGTGCCAGCAGTGCAGGGGGATCGAACACCGGGGAGCTGTTTTTT

V gene: TRBV5-1
J gene: TRBJ2-5
clone size: .
D gene: .
CDR3 protein: CASSLLGGETQYF
CDR3 DNA: TGCGCCAGCAGCTTGTTAGGCGGGGAGACCCAGTACTTC

V gene: TRBV29-1
J gene: TRBJ2-5
clone size: few
D gene: .
CDR3 protein: CSVVSRGVVETQYF
CDR3 DNA: TGCAGCGTTGTCTCCAGGGGTGTGGTGGAGACCCAGTACTTC

V gene: TRBV30
J gene: TRBJ2-5
clone size: once
D gene: .
CDR3 protein: CAHGWDEQETQYF
CDR3 DNA: TGTGCCCACGGCTGGGACGAACAAGAGACCCAGTACTTC

V gene: TRBV7-2
J gene: TRBJ2-7
clone size: few
D gene: .
CDR3 protein: CASSLHGREYEQYF
CDR3 DNA: TGTGCCAGCAGCTTACACGGCAGGGAGTACGAGCAGTACTTC

V gene: TRBV7-3
J gene: TRBJ2-1
clone size: .
D gene: TRBD1
CDR3 protein: CASSPSTGALSRKQFF
CDR3 DNA: TGTGCCAGCAGCCCATCGACAGGGGCCCTCTCCCGAAAGCAGTTCTTC

V gene: TRBV5-5
J gene: TRBJ2-5
clone size: .
D gene: TRBD1
CDR3 protein: CASSLGTGKETQYF
CDR3 DNA: TGTGCCAGCAGCTTAGGGACAGGGAAAGAGACCCAGTACTTC

V gene: TRBV7-6
J gene: TRBJ2-7
clone size: .
D gene: .
CDR3 protein: CASSPNNYEQYF
CDR3 DNA: TGTGCCAGCAGCCCGAACAACTACGAGCAGTACTTC

V gene: TRBV20-1
J gene: TRBJ2-7
clone size: .
D gene: .
CDR3 protein: CSARVLDEQYF
CDR3 DNA: TGCAGTGCTAGAGTTCTCGACGAGCAGTACTTC

V gene: TRBV14
J gene: TRBJ1-5
clone size: few
D gene: .
CDR3 protein: CASSQVQRLQVVGLNQPQHF
CDR3 DNA: TGTGCCAGCAGCCAAGTCCAGAGGCTCCAGGTGGTAGGGCTCAATCAGCCCCAGCATTTT

V gene: TRBV5-6
J gene: TRBJ2-5
clone size: .
D gene: .
CDR3 protein: CASHQEIGRQETQYF
CDR3 DNA: TGTGCCAGCCATCAAGAAATCGGCCGCCAAGAGACCCAGTACTTC

V gene: TRBV7-2
J gene: TRBJ1-5
clone size: .
D gene: .
CDR3 protein: CASRKGDQPQHF
CDR3 DNA: TGTGCCAGTAGGAAGGGTGATCAGCCCCAGCATTTT

V gene: TRBV19
J gene: TRBJ1-1
clone size: few
D gene: .
CDR3 protein: CASSIGAEGTEAFF
CDR3 DNA: TGTGCCAGTAGTATTGGGGCAGAGGGCACTGAAGCTTTCTTT

V gene: TRBV4-2
J gene: TRBJ1-1
clone size: .
D gene: .
CDR3 protein: CASSPKGGGTEAFF
CDR3 DNA: TGTGCCAGCAGCCCCAAGGGGGGTGGGACTGAAGCTTTCTTT

V gene: TRBV7-7
J gene: TRBJ2-2
clone size: .
D gene: TRBD2
CDR3 protein: CASSPALAGGSSGELFF
CDR3 DNA: TGTGCCAGCAGCCCTGCCCTAGCGGGAGGATCCTCCGGGGAGCTGTTTTTT

V gene: TRBV30
J gene: TRBJ1-5
clone size: .
D gene: .
CDR3 protein: CAWSKGNSNQPQHF
CDR3 DNA: TGTGCCTGGAGTAAGGGGAATAGCAATCAGCCCCAGCATTTT

V gene: TRBV9
J gene: TRBJ1-2
clone size: .
D gene: .
CDR3 protein: CASSLTDDYKYGYTF
CDR3 DNA: TGTGCCAGCAGCCTAACAGACGACTATAAGTATGGCTACACCTTC

V gene: TRBV5-4
J gene: TRBJ2-3
clone size: .
D gene: TRBD2
CDR3 protein: CASSLALLADTDTQYF
CDR3 DNA: TGTGCCAGCAGCTTGGCCTTACTAGCGGACACAGATACGCAGTATTTT

V gene: TRBV29-1
J gene: TRBJ2-7
clone size: .
D gene: .
CDR3 protein: CSVGPKGYEQYF
CDR3 DNA: TGCAGCGTTGGCCCTAAGGGCTACGAGCAGTACTTC

V gene: TRBV7-2
J gene: TRBJ2-5
clone size: .
D gene: .
CDR3 protein: CASSLGPQETQYF
CDR3 DNA: TGTGCCAGCAGCCTGGGACCCCAAGAGACCCAGTACTTC

V gene: TRBV4-3
J gene: TRBJ2-6
clone size: few
D gene: TRBD2
CDR3 protein: CASSPSRGRAGANVLTF
CDR3 DNA: TGCGCCAGCAGCCCATCACGAGGGAGGGCTGGGGCCAACGTCCTGACTTTC

V gene: TRBV30
J gene: TRBJ1-2
clone size: once
D gene: .
CDR3 protein: CAWRLGGGGYTF
CDR3 DNA: TGTGCCTGGAGGCTTGGGGGAGGGGGCTACACCTTC

V gene: TRBV5-1
J gene: TRBJ2-6
clone size: .
D gene: TRBD1
CDR3 protein: CASSDDRAGANVLTF
CDR3 DNA: TGCGCCAGCAGCGACGACAGGGCTGGGGCCAACGTCCTGACTTTC

V gene: TRBV5-4
J gene: TRBJ1-2
clone size: .
D gene: TRBD1
CDR3 protein: CASSLDSTGWYGYTF
CDR3 DNA: TGTGCCAGCAGCTTGGATTCGACAGGGTGGTATGGCTACACCTTC

V gene: TRBV9
J gene: TRBJ2-3
clone size: few
D gene: .
CDR3 protein: CASTSALASYPTDTQYF
CDR3 DNA: TGTGCCAGCACATCGGCATTGGCGAGCTACCCCACAGATACGCAGTATTTT

V gene: TRBV20-1
J gene: TRBJ1-2
clone size: .
D gene: .
CDR3 protein: CGGEAEGYTF
CDR3 DNA: TGCGGGGGGGAGGCGGAGGGCTACACCTTC

V gene: TRBV4-1
J gene: TRBJ2-7
clone size: few
D gene: TRBD1
CDR3 protein: CASSFDRGVFYEQYF
CDR3 DNA: TGCGCCAGCAGCTTTGACAGGGGTGTATTCTACGAGCAGTACTTC

V gene: TRBV29-1
J gene: TRBJ1-2
clone size: .
D gene: TRBD1
CDR3 protein: CSVEKGTGEYGYTF
CDR3 DNA: TGCAGCGTTGAAAAAGGGACAGGGGAATATGGCTACACCTTC

V gene: TRBV7-2
J gene: TRBJ2-3
clone size: .
D gene: .
CDR3 protein: CASGEERPASSKTQYF
CDR3 DNA: TGTGCCAGCGGGGAGGAGCGGCCCGCCTCCTCGAAGACGCAGTATTTT

V gene: TRBV23-1
J gene: TRBJ1-5
clone size: few
D gene: TRBD1
CDR3 protein: CASSRPGQGNQPQHF
CDR3 DNA: TGCGCCAGCAGTCGTCCGGGACAGGGGAATCAGCCCCAGCATTTT

V gene: TRBV30
J gene: TRBJ2-1
clone size: .
D gene: TRBD2
CDR3 protein: CAWEREGGHEQFF
CDR3 DNA: TGTGCCTGGGAGCGGGAGGGAGGCCATGAGCAGTTCTTC

V gene: TRBV2
J gene: TRBJ2-5
clone size: .
D gene: .
CDR3 protein: CASSEARTLVETQYF
CDR3 DNA: TGTGCCAGCAGTGAAGCCAGGACCCTAGTAGAGACCCAGTACTTC

V gene: TRBV29-1
J gene: TRBJ2-2
clone size: .
D gene: .
CDR3 protein: CSVEDGVRGGTANTGELFF
CDR3 DNA: TGCAGCGTTGAAGATGGCGTCCGCGGGGGGACAGCGAACACCGGGGAGCTGTTTTTT

V gene: TRBV4-1
J gene: TRBJ1-2
clone size: few
D gene: TRBD1
CDR3 protein: CASSQAGTGYGYTF
CDR3 DNA: TGCGCCAGCAGCCAAGCCGGGACAGGGTATGGCTACACCTTC

V gene: TRBV7-2
J gene: TRBJ1-2
clone size: .
D gene: .
CDR3 protein: CASSFRNGYTF
CDR3 DNA: TGTGCCAGCAGCTTCAGGAACGGCTACACCTTC

V gene: TRBV14
J gene: TRBJ2-4
clone size: .
D gene: .
CDR3 protein: CASSQPGLGKNIQYF
CDR3 DNA: TGTGCCAGCAGCCAACCGGGACTGGGCAAAAACATTCAGTACTTC

V gene: TRBV28
J gene: TRBJ2-5
clone size: .
D gene: .
CDR3 protein: CASSYSQGGKTQYF
CDR3 DNA: TGTGCCAGCAGTTATAGTCAGGGGGGCAAGACCCAGTACTTC